This TCR beta chain came from a study of T cells in women clearing cervical HPV infection. Overall study: Case blood drawn at lesion detection; control blood after infection cleared. General study results and limits: Associations may precede or follow infection; HPV-specific or memory T cells were not isolated.

CDR1 and CDR2 from the germline V gene are KGHDR and SFDVKD. Unmatched junction bases numbered 8, after V lost 4 bases and J lost 4 bases. CDR3 size: 17 residues. Points on this clone: The antigen is undetermined. The read halts 3 residues ahead of the CDR3 end, with the missing end drawn from the germline J gene.

TCR beta CDR3 amplified by multiplex PCR from approximately 1,100 ng genomic DNA. Only in-frame clones appear in the TCRdb table, and some are missing; sequencing was by immunoSEQ multiplex PCR. The sample's table shows about 29,000 clones. This sequence was found in a woman between 18 and 69 years old with a cervical HPV16 infection that either progressed to CIN3+ or cleared (not recorded which). Material: blood buffy coat. This sequence joins TRBV24-1 and TRBJ2-3; 12 positions match TRBD2. The sequenced CDR3 bases are TGTGCCACCAGTGACCCTGGACTAGCGGGGTCTCCAGATACG. This codes for CATSDPGLAGSPDT. The full CDR3 reads CATSDPGLAGSPDTQYF.